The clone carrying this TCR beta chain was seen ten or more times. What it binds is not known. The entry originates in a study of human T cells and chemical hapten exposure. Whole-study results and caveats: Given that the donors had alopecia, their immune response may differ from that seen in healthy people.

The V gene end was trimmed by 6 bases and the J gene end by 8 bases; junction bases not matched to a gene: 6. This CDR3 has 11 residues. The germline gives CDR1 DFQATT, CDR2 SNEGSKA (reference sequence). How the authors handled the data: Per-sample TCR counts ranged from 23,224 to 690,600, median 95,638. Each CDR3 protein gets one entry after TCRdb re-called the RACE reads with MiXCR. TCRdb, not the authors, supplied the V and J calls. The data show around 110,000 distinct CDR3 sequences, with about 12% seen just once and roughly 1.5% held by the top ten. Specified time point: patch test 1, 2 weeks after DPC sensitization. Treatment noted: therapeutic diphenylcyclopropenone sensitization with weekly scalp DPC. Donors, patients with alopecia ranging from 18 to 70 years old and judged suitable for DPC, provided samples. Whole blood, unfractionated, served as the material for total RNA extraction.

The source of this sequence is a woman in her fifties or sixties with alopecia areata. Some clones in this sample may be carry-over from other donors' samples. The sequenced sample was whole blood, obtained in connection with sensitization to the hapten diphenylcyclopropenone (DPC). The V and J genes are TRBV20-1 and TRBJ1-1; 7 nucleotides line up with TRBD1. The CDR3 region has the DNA TGCAGTGCCTACATGACAGGGGAAGCTTTCTTT. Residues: CSAYMTGEAFF.